The 18 T cell receptor beta chains given below trace back to one sample, sequenced in a study of T-cell reconstitution after alpha-beta-depleted transplantation in children. Preparation of the TCRbeta library used unique molecular identifiers. TCRdb processed the PCR reads anew with MiXCR; each CDR3 protein has one entry. Here the sample spans some 260,000 distinct CDR3 sequences, 20% to 30% being singletons. Here the sequenced sample was PBMCs, mostly from graft donor cells, taken 360 days after TCRalphabeta/CD19-depleted stem cell transplant. The receptor source for this set is a female patient aged 2 to 10 who had a stem cell transplant for congenital amegakaryocytic thrombocytopenia, so the T cells may come from the graft donor.

This clonotype was seen only a few times. The J gene is TRBJ2-7, the V gene TRBV10-3; no definite D call. The germline gives CDR1 ENHRY, CDR2 SYGVKD. The ends were cut back, 2 bases at V and 6 bases at J, with 11 bases in the middle. The CDR3 is 13 amino acids. CDR3 bases: TGTGCCATCAGTGAGAGGGCAGTTTTCGAGCAGTACTTC. Translating gives CAISERAVFEQYF.

V and J are TRBV27 and TRBJ1-2; D not certain. This CDR3 region has 17 residues. In germline, CDR1 is MNHEY, CDR2 SMNVEV (reference sequence). Between the trimmed V and J ends, which lost 0 bases and 4 bases, there was a span of 18 bases. CDR3 amino acids: CASSLSFDSLMVYGYTF. In DNA form, the CDR3 reads TGTGCCAGCAGTTTATCTTTTGACTCTCTCATGGTCTATGGCTACACCTTC.

This clonotype turned up a few times. The chain joins TRBV5-6 to TRBJ1-5; the D gene is possibly TRBD1 (6 bases). Germline-derived CDR1 and CDR2 are SGHDT and YYEEEE. The CDR3 covers 13 residues. Trimming removed 0 bases at V and 7 bases at J, with 8 bases between. The CDR3 loop reads CASSLDRAQPQHF. The DNA of the CDR3 is TGTGCCAGCAGCTTGGACAGGGCCCAGCCCCAGCATTTT. Combining the CDR3 with reference TRBV5-6 and TRBJ1-5 gives the whole variable domain DAGVTQSPTHLIKTRGQQVTLRCSPKSGHDTVSWYQQALGQGPQFIFQYYEEEERQRGNFPDRFSGHQFPNYSSELNVNALLLGDSALYLCASSLDRAQPQHFGDGTRLSIL.

This clonotype was seen a handful of times. The V call is TRBV12-3 or TRBV12-4, the J call TRBJ1-5; D not resolved. V dropped 6 bases and J dropped 6 bases, with 12 bases sitting between them. There are 13 residues in the CDR3. CDR3 DNA sequence: TGTGCCAGCAGGCGAACCTTTAGTCAGCCCCAGCATTTT. It encodes CASRRTFSQPQHF.

This clonotype was counted between two and nine times. The rearrangement uses TRBV28 and TRBJ2-7; D ambiguous. This CDR3 is built from 14 residues. The germline CDR1 and CDR2 sequences are MDHEN and SYDVKM. The V end was cut by 2 bases, the J end by 3 bases, with 11 bases between. The CDR3 DNA is TGTGCCAGCAGTTTACGAAGAGGATTCTACGAGCAGTACTTC. Its protein is CASSLRRGFYEQYF. The full variable domain, rest sourced from reference TRBV28 and TRBJ2-7, is DVKVTQSSRYLVKRTGEKVFLECVQDMDHENMFWYRQDPGLGLRLIYFSYDVKMKEKGDIPEGYSVSREKKERFSLILESASTNQTSMYLCASSLRRGFYEQYFGPGTRLTVT.

The gene calls are TRBV10-3 and TRBJ2-7; 7 bases match TRBD1. V was pared by 3 bases and J by 0 bases, with 8 bases of the junction left unmatched. Germline V lookup: CDR1 ENHRY, CDR2 SYGVKD. This CDR3 comprises 16 residues. CDR3 DNA: TGTGCCATCAGTGATTTTACGGCAGGGGGCTCCTACGAGCAGTACTTC. Protein sequence: CAISDFTAGGSYEQYF.

CDR3: CSASLGSGNTIYF. In DNA form, the CDR3 reads TGCAGTGCTAGTTTGGGATCTGGAAACACCATATATTTT. The rearrangement uses TRBV20-1 and TRBJ1-3; D call uncertain. This CDR3 spans 13 amino acids. Deletions cut 3 bases from V and 1 base from J, with 7 bases between. Germline V gene sequence: CDR1 DFQATT, CDR2 SNEGSKA (reference sequence).

This clonotype has more than one count but fewer than ten. The chain uses TRBV6-2 or TRBV6-3 and TRBJ2-7; 13 nucleotides line up with TRBD2. CDR3 length equals 20 residues. V dropped 2 bases and J dropped 6; count of bases not matched to a gene: 19. Germline CDR1 reads MNHEY; CDR2 reads SVGEGT. The CDR3 loop is CASSYPYGLAGVMGTAEQYF. The CDR3 coding sequence is TGTGCCAGCAGTTACCCTTACGGACTAGCGGGGGTCATGGGAACTGCCGAGCAGTACTTC.

There are many counts of this clonotype. The rearrangement uses TRBV6-5 and TRBJ1-1, with a possible D match to TRBD1 (5 bases). The length of the CDR3 is 13 residues. Germline V lookup: CDR1 MNHEY, CDR2 SVGAGI. Trimming took 2 bases from V and 4 from J, leaving 8 bases between them. DNA of the CDR3: TGTGCCAGCAGTTACGGGGGGGGCACTGAAGCTTTCTTT. Its protein is CASSYGGGTEAFF.

This clonotype was found many times. The chain uses TRBV2 and TRBJ2-3; 7 bases map to TRBD2. After removal of 4 bases from V and 1 base from J, the junction contained 2 bases not matched to a gene. This CDR3 comprises 14 residues. Germline values: CDR1 SNHLY, CDR2 FYNNEI. The chain's CDR3 is CASSVLAGTDTQYF. The CDR3 DNA reads TGTGCCAGCAGTGTCCTAGCGGGCACAGATACGCAGTATTTT.

This clonotype has only one observation. The J gene is TRBJ1-2, the V gene TRBV12-3 or TRBV12-4; 8 bases are shared with TRBD1. This CDR3 has 14 residues. The V gene end was trimmed by 4 bases and the J gene end by 5 bases; junction bases not matched to a gene: 6. CDR3 DNA sequence: TGTGCCAGCAGTTCCCGGACAGGGCCGTATGGCTACACCTTC. The encoded protein is CASSSRTGPYGYTF.

This chain uses TRBV28 with TRBJ1-2; unclear D gene. The V gene lost 0 bases and the J gene lost 5 bases, with 10 bases spanning the gap. Germline V gene data show CDR1 as MDHEN and CDR2 as SYDVKM. The CDR3 loop spans 14 amino acids. The CDR3 nucleotides read TGTGCCAGCAGTTTATGGGGCTGGTCTTATGGCTACACCTTC. Protein: CASSLWGWSYGYTF.

This clonotype was recorded at least ten times. The chain links TRBV28 to TRBJ2-7, with no clear D. The CDR3 covers 11 residues. Germline CDR1 and CDR2: MDHEN and SYDVKM. Trimming removed 2 bases at V and 2 bases at J, with 1 base between. The CDR3 sequence is CASSLTYEQYF. The DNA for the CDR3 is TGTGCCAGCAGTTTAACCTACGAGCAGTACTTC.

This clonotype was recorded a few times. This chain uses TRBV12-3 or TRBV12-4 with TRBJ2-4; 7 bases fit TRBD1. The CDR3 sequence is 15 residues long. J lost 10 bases, V lost 4 bases, and 13 bases had no gene match. In DNA, the CDR3 is TGTGCCAGCAGTTATAAGGGACAGAGTAACAGTATTCAGTACTTC. Its translation: CASSYKGQSNSIQYF.

The rearrangement joins TRBV7-9 to TRBJ2-3; 8 nucleotides line up with TRBD1. The length of the CDR3 is 13 residues. CDR1 is SEHNR and CDR2 is FQNEAQ in the germline V gene (reference sequence). The V and J ends lost 8 bases and 5 bases, in that order; junction bases with no gene match: 6. The CDR3 nucleotides are TGTGCCAGCGGACAGGGTGAGATAGATACGCAGTATTTT. It is translated as CASGQGEIDTQYF.

The count of this clonotype is one. The chain uses TRBV28 and TRBJ2-2; unclear D gene. CDR1 and CDR2 (germline): MDHEN, SYDVKM. The CDR3 extends over 12 amino acids. V lost 5 bases, J lost 8 bases, and 9 bases lay in between. The CDR3 sequence: CASSPLWGELFF. CDR3 in DNA: TGTGCCAGCAGTCCACTCTGGGGGGAGCTGTTTTTT.

The count of this clonotype is one. The gene calls are TRBV30 and TRBJ1-5, with a possible D match to TRBD1 (5 bases). Trimming took 2 bases from V and 12 from J, leaving 17 bases between them. CDR1 is GTSNPN and CDR2 is SVGIG in the germline V gene (reference sequence). CDR3 size: 13 residues. In nucleotides, the CDR3 is TGTGCCTGGAGTTTTTCAGGGTTTAAGCGCCAGCATTTT. Translated: CAWSFSGFKRQHF. The complete variable domain, with remaining parts taken from reference TRBV30 and TRBJ1-5, reads SQTIHQWPATLVQPVGSPLSLECTVEGTSNPNLYWYRQAAGRGLQLLFYSVGIGQISSEVPQNLSASRPQDRQFILSSKKLLLSDSGFYLCAWSFSGFKRQHFGDGTRLSIL.

The V call is TRBV4-2, the J call TRBJ2-7, with 8 bases aligning to TRBD1. Germline V lookup: CDR1 LGHNA, CDR2 YNFKEQ. With V trimmed by 0 bases and J by 7 bases, 8 bases remained unmatched. The CDR3 covers 15 residues. This CDR3 is CASSQERQGAREQYF. The CDR3 DNA follows: TGTGCCAGCAGCCAAGAGAGGCAGGGGGCGAGGGAGCAGTACTTC.